This T cell receptor (beta chain) was documented in a study of shared clonotypes between healthy human individuals. Study-wide results and caveats: Sequencing depth was expected to influence donor clonotype sharing. Naive subsets usually exceeded memory subsets in estimated richness.

A note on this clone: The antigen is undetermined.

The assay was immunoSEQ multiplex PCR, and TCRdb's table has in-frame clones only and misses some. The sample lists a few million clones; roughly 90% were seen once. V lost 4 bases to trimming and J lost 10 bases; unmatched junction nucleotides: 6. CDR1 SGHTA and CDR2 FQGTGA come from the germline V gene. The CDR3 runs 15 residues. Everyone who donated was a Caucasian adult who lived in Nashville, Tennessee. The sequence came from a man younger than 30 in good health. Some clones in this sample may be carry-over from other donors' samples. The chain couples TRBV7-3 to TRBJ1-6, with 11 bases that match TRBD1. Sequences were obtained from naive CD4+ T cells from PBMCs. Specified subset: CD45RA+ positively selected. The CDR3 DNA reads TGTGCCAGCAGCTCGGGGACAGGGGGACGATCACCCCTCCACTTT. Its translation: CASSSGTGGRSPLHF.